This T cell receptor (beta chain) came from a study of patients and donors after allogeneic stem cell transplantation. Trimming took off 9 bases at V and 0 bases at J, with 15 bases between the two ends. The CDR3 has 15 amino acids. The germline gives CDR1 MNHNS, CDR2 SASEGT. One entry per CDR3 protein, called by TCRdb with MiXCR from the RT-PCR reads. The repertoire holds some 880,000 distinct CDR3 sequences, about a sixth seen once, with around 6% in the top ten. Material: blood, either unsorted or a sorted T cell fraction (not recorded which). V gene TRBV6-1 combines with J gene TRBJ1-5; D not certain. This clonotype was sampled from a human donor who was either an allogeneic HSCT recipient or a stem cell or donor lymphocyte infusion donor (not recorded which). It is not recorded whose cells these are; they may come from a transplant donor. CDR3 region: CARRRAGFSNQPQHF. The CDR3 region has the DNA TGTGCCAGGAGACGGGCGGGGTTTAGCAATCAGCCCCAGCATTTT.